One and the same sample provided the 3 T cell receptor beta chains below, sequenced in a study of T cells expressing NK-cell markers. TCRdb re-called the 5' RACE reads; every CDR3 protein appears as one record, without DNA. This sample's table reports about 380,000 distinct CDR3 sequences. The material sequenced was blood T cells: a sorted CD56 or NKG2C T cell subset, CD4+ or CD8+ T cells, or bulk PBMC T cells (not recorded which). Receptor source: a man aged 18-75 years in good health.

The genes are TRBV19 and TRBJ1-4. There are 18 residues in the CDR3. Germline V gene data show CDR1 as LNHDA and CDR2 as SQIVND (reference sequence). CDR3 loop: CASSVTLARIVMGEKLFF.

V usage is TRBV6-6 and J usage is TRBJ2-3; the D gene TCRdb calls, TRBD1, cannot be checked with no DNA. Germline assignment: CDR1 MNHNY and CDR2 SVGAGI (reference sequence). This CDR3 is 13 amino acids long. The CDR3 sequence: CASNSQGRGAQYF.

V and J are TRBV6-5 and TRBJ2-2; TCRdb outputs TRBD1, but without DNA this stays unchecked. Germline V lookup: CDR1 MNHEY, CDR2 SVGAGI. CDR3 length: 18 amino acids. The CDR3 here is CASSLGQGGLSNTGELFF.